This TCR beta chain was recovered during a study of post-analysis software for immune sequencing data. The TCR beta cDNA libraries carried unique molecular identifiers. TCRdb fed the PCR reads into MiXCR, producing one record per CDR3 protein. The table records roughly 580,000 distinct CDR3 sequences, roughly 46% of them present only once. The source is a girl under 18 with multiple sclerosis. Material: blood.

The CDR3 nucleotides read TGTGCCAGCAAATCAGGGGGCGGCAATCAGCCCCAGCATTTT. Translating gives CASKSGGGNQPQHF. The gene calls are TRBV27 and TRBJ1-5, with 8 nucleotides matching TRBD1. The CDR3 has 14 amino acids. V lost 7 bases to trimming and J lost 2 bases; unmatched junction nucleotides: 4. Germline CDR1 and CDR2: MNHEY and SMNVEV (reference sequence).